A single TCR beta chain is shown here with its context. This entry belongs to a study of blood T cell repertoires in COVID-19. As for the study in general: T cells, B-cell-depleted T cells, or PBMCs supplied cDNA or gDNA.

How the authors handled the data: Amplification with reference gene primers provided the estimates of nucleated cell counts. TCRdb keeps only in-frame clones here, not all; method: immunoSEQ multiplex PCR. V, J and clone size were drawn from that table, and D and trimming were deduced from the DNA. Among a few hundred thousand clones listed, around 87% were seen once. Per the germline V gene, CDR1 is WNHNN and CDR2 is SYGVQD (reference sequence). This CDR3 is built from 16 residues. Trimming left V 2 bases short and J 0 bases short, with 11 bases between. Material for sequencing was PBMCs or T cells enriched from blood (not recorded which). The J gene is TRBJ2-1, the V gene TRBV10-1, with a tentative D call TRBD2 (6 bases). This TCR derives from a man aged 40-50 years in a cohort exposed to, infected with or recovered from COVID-19 (not recorded which). The CDR3: CASSELKTSSYNEQFF. CDR3 in DNA: TGCGCCAGCAGTGAGCTTAAGACTAGCTCCTACAATGAGCAGTTCTTC.